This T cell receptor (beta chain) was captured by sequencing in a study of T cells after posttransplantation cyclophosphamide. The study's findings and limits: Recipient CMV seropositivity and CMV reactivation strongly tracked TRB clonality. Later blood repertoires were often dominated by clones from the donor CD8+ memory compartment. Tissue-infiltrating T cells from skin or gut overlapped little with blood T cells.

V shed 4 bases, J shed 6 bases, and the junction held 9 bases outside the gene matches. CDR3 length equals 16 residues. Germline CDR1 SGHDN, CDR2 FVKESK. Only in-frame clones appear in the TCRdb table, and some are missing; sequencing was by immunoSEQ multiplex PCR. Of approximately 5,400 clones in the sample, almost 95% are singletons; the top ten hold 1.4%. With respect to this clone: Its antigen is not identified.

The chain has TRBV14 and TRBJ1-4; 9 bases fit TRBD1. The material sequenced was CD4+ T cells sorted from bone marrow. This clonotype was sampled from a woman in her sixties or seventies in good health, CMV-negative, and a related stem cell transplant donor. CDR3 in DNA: TGTGCCAGCAGCCTCTTCCGTGGGACAGGGTATGAAAAACTGTTTTTT. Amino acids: CASSLFRGTGYEKLFF. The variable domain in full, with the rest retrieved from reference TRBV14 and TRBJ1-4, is EAGVTQFPSHSVIEKGQTVTLRCDPISGHDNLYWYRRVMGKEIKFLLHFVKESKQDESGMPNNRFLAERTGGTYSTLKVQPAELEDSGVYFCASSLFRGTGYEKLFFGSGTQLSVL.